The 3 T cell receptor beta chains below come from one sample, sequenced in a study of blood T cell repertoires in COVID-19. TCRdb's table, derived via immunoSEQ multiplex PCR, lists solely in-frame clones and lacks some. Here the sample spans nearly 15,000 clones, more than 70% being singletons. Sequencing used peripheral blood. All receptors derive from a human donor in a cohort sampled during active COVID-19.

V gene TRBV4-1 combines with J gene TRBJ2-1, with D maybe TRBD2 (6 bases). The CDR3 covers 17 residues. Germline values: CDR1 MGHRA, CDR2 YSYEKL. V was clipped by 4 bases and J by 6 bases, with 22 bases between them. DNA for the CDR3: TGCGCCAGCAGCCGATCTTGGGGGGTCGAACGGGCCAATGAGCAGTTCTTC. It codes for CASSRSWGVERANEQFF.

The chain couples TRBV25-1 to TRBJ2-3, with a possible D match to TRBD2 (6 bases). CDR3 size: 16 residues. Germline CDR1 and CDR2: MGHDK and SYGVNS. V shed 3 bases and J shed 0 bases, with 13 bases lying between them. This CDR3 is CASSERGLPSTDTQYF. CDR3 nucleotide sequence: TGTGCCAGCAGTGAGAGGGGACTCCCGAGCACAGATACGCAGTATTTT.

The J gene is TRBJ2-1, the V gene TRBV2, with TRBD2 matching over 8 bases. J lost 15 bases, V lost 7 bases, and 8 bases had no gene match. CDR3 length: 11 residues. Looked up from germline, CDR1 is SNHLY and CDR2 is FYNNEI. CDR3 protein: CASNGRGEGFF. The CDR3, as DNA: TGTGCCAGCAACGGGAGGGGAGAGGGGTTCTTC.